The 20 T cell receptor beta chains presented below share a single source sample, sequenced in a study of OX40 agonist ivuxolimab in advanced cancers. Sequenced by immunoSEQ multiplex PCR; TCRdb stores in-frame clones only, minus some. The table has about 82,000 clones, roughly 90% seen once. Sequencing used CD4+ or CD8+ T cells sorted from blood, obtained in a trial of the OX40 agonist ivuxolimab. These receptors all stem from an adult with an advanced solid tumor such as melanoma, head and neck, liver or kidney cancer.

The chain is built from TRBV28 and TRBJ2-3, with 9 bases identical to TRBD2. CDR1 and CDR2 from the germline V gene are MDHEN and SYDVKM. The CDR3 is 14 amino acids. V shed 11 bases and J 5 bases; nucleotides not matched to a gene: 11. The CDR3 DNA sequence: TGTGCCTCCGAAGGACTAGCGACCGGAGATACGCAGTATTTT. Translation gives CASEGLATGDTQYF.

The rearrangement uses TRBV11-1 and TRBJ2-5; 7 positions match TRBD2. Trimming at V came to 9 bases and at J to 2 bases, leaving 18 bases not matched to a gene. The CDR3 sequence is 17 residues long. CDR1 is SGHAT and CDR2 is FQDESV in the germline V gene (reference sequence). CDR3 nucleotides: TGTGCCAGGCCACTAAGGGTTCCTAGCGGAAAACAAGAGACCCAGTACTTC. Its translation: CARPLRVPSGKQETQYF.

The J gene is TRBJ2-7, the V gene TRBV6-1, with TRBD1 as a possible D gene (6 bases). This CDR3 spans 13 amino acids. CDR1 and CDR2 (germline): MNHNS, SASEGT. Trimming stripped 6 bases from V and 0 bases from J, with 9 bases between. This CDR3 reads CASRAGASYEQYF. DNA for the CDR3: TGTGCCAGCAGGGCAGGGGCCTCCTACGAGCAGTACTTC.

This clone has just a few counts. This sequence joins TRBV9 and TRBJ1-1, with 10 positions matching TRBD1. The CDR3 has 14 residues. CDR1 is SGDLS and CDR2 is YYNGEE in the germline V gene. After removal of 5 bases from V and 3 bases from J, the junction contained 4 bases not matched to a gene. The CDR3 here is CASSGGTGDTEAFF. The CDR3 DNA is TGTGCCAGCAGTGGGGGGACAGGGGACACTGAAGCTTTCTTT.

The chain has TRBV7-6 and TRBJ2-3, with D perhaps matching TRBD2 (5 bases). Per germline, CDR1 SGHVS and CDR2 FNYEAQ. The CDR3 spans 14 residues. Trimming pared 7 bases from V and 0 bases from J, leaving 11 bases between. The CDR3 here is CASNSPGSTDTQYF. As DNA, the CDR3 is TGTGCCAGCAATTCCCCGGGGAGCACAGATACGCAGTATTTT.

The V and J genes are TRBV6-6 and TRBJ1-1, with 8 nucleotides matching TRBD1. With V trimmed by 2 bases and J by 3 bases, 5 bases remained unmatched. The V gene's germline CDR1 is MNHNY and CDR2 SVGAGI (reference sequence). The length of the CDR3 is 15 residues. As DNA, the CDR3 is TGTGCCAGCAGTTACCCAGGGGGCGCGTACACTGAAGCTTTCTTT. Amino acids: CASSYPGGAYTEAFF.

The chain combines TRBV29-1 with TRBJ2-3, with D perhaps given as TRBD1 or TRBD2 (6 bases each). The CDR3 runs to 13 residues. The germline V gene encodes CDR1 SQVTM and CDR2 ANQGSEA. Trimming removed 6 bases from V and 2 bases from J, with 12 bases in between. CDR3 amino acids: CSVQRGATDTQYF. CDR3 DNA sequence: TGCAGCGTCCAAAGGGGGGCCACAGATACGCAGTATTTT.

The chain uses TRBV6-1 and TRBJ2-7; tentatively, D is TRBD1 (5 bases). CDR3 length: 13 residues. Germline CDR1 reads MNHNS; CDR2 reads SASEGT. Trimming removed 3 bases at V and 2 bases at J, with 8 bases between. The CDR3 spells CASSERQPYEQYF. For the CDR3, the DNA is TGTGCCAGCAGTGAGCGACAGCCCTACGAGCAGTACTTC.

The chain has TRBV2 and TRBJ2-1, with D perhaps matching TRBD2 (5 bases). The CDR3 loop spans 15 amino acids. V lost 3 bases and J 0 bases, leaving 9 bases between the germline ends. Germline CDR1 and CDR2: SNHLY and FYNNEI. In DNA, the CDR3 is TGTGCCAGCAGTGATGAGGGTAGCTCCTACAATGAGCAGTTCTTC. Translating gives CASSDEGSSYNEQFF.

A few counts support this clone. V gene TRBV6-5 combines with J gene TRBJ1-1; D possibly corresponds to TRBD1 (5 bases). The CDR3 sequence is 15 residues long. Trimming took off 5 bases at V and 6 bases at J, with 19 bases between the two ends. CDR1 and CDR2 (germline): MNHEY, SVGAGI. The chain's CDR3 is CASSTQGGSNPEAFF. CDR3 sequence (DNA): TGTGCCAGCAGTACTCAGGGAGGGTCAAACCCTGAAGCTTTCTTT.

The chain joins TRBV27 to TRBJ2-3; 11 bases are shared with TRBD2. The V gene end was trimmed by 3 bases and the J gene end by 0 bases; junction bases not matched to a gene: 5. CDR1 is MNHEY, CDR2 SMNVEV, per germline (reference sequence). The CDR3 loop spans 17 amino acids. CDR3 DNA sequence: TGTGCCAGCAGTTTTGGGAGGACTAGCGGGAGCACAGATACGCAGTATTTT. This codes for CASSFGRTSGSTDTQYF.

This clone is a singleton in its sample. The V gene is TRBV28, the J gene TRBJ2-5; possible D gene TRBD2, 7 bases. The V end was cut by 6 bases, the J end by 5 bases, with 22 bases between. The CDR3 runs to 16 residues. Per germline, CDR1 MDHEN and CDR2 SYDVKM. The CDR3 here is CASSPDTGRGRETQYF. The CDR3 coding sequence is TGTGCCAGCAGCCCCGATACAGGGAGGGGGAGGGAGACCCAGTACTTC.

The chain has TRBV5-1 and TRBJ2-5; D not certain. Trimming removed 0 bases from V and 4 bases from J, with 13 bases in between. The CDR3 is made up of 15 amino acids. Germline V gene data show CDR1 as SGHRS and CDR2 as YFSETQ. CDR3 nucleotide sequence: TGCGCCAGCAGCTTGGCTTGGCAGAAGGGAGAGACCCAGTACTTC. It translates to CASSLAWQKGETQYF.

The rearrangement links TRBV6-5 to TRBJ1-2; 7 bases align to TRBD1. CDR3 size: 15 residues. Germline trimming cut 0 bases from V and 2 bases from J; bases unmatched to any gene: 3. CDR1 and CDR2 (germline): MNHEY, SVGAGI. The CDR3 reads CASSYSRGPNYGYTF. DNA of the CDR3: TGTGCCAGCAGTTACTCGAGGGGGCCGAACTATGGCTACACCTTC.

This clone was observed a few times. The genes are TRBV28 and TRBJ1-1; D is unresolved. Germline-derived CDR1 and CDR2 are MDHEN and SYDVKM. V lost 8 bases to trimming and J lost 5 bases, with 6 bases between them. The length of the CDR3 is 10 residues. CDR3 sequence reads: CASFGTEAFF. CDR3 sequence (DNA): TGTGCCAGCTTTGGGACTGAAGCTTTCTTT.

The chain is built from TRBV5-4 and TRBJ2-5, with unresolved D. This CDR3 contains 15 residues. Deletions cut 4 bases from V and 1 base from J, with 14 bases between. Germline V lookup: CDR1 SGHNT, CDR2 YYREEE (reference sequence). The CDR3 coding sequence is TGTGCCAGCAGCCTCAAACGACCTACCCAAGAGACCCAGTACTTC. Protein: CASSLKRPTQETQYF.

This chain uses TRBV28 with TRBJ1-2; D remains ambiguous. CDR3 length: 15 amino acids. Germline V gene lookup returns CDR1 MDHEN and CDR2 SYDVKM. V was trimmed by 2 bases and J by 2 bases, leaving 12 bases between them. Here the CDR3 reads CASSLLMTENYGYTF. CDR3 DNA: TGTGCCAGCAGTTTACTAATGACCGAGAACTATGGCTACACCTTC.

V gene TRBV7-2 combines with J gene TRBJ2-2; D assignment may be TRBD1 or TRBD2 (5 bases each). From germline, CDR1 is SGHTA and CDR2 FQGNSA. Deletions cut 7 bases from V and 7 bases from J, with 16 bases between. This CDR3 is built from 14 residues. The CDR3 here is CASTARTGLGELFF. The CDR3 DNA reads TGTGCCAGCACCGCCCGCACGGGGCTCGGGGAGCTGTTTTTT.

The V gene is TRBV5-4, the J gene TRBJ2-7; unclear D gene. This CDR3 has 14 amino acids. The V gene's germline CDR1 is SGHNT and CDR2 YYREEE (reference sequence). Trimming shortened V by 0 bases and J by 0 bases, and 7 bases separated the two germline ends. The CDR3 is CASSLARDSYEQYF. CDR3 sequence (DNA): TGTGCCAGCAGCTTGGCCAGAGACTCCTACGAGCAGTACTTC.

This chain connects TRBV19 to TRBJ2-7; tentatively, D is TRBD2 (5 bases). Germline-derived CDR1 and CDR2 are LNHDA and SQIVND (reference sequence). Trimming pared 9 bases from V and 6 bases from J, leaving 24 bases between. The CDR3 extends over 15 amino acids. In nucleotides, the CDR3 is TGTGCCAGCAGACTCGGGAACGGCGGGCTAGGCGAGCAGTACTTC. It encodes CASRLGNGGLGEQYF.